This T cell receptor beta chain was obtained from a study of CD8 T cells in ankylosing spondylitis. V shed 0 bases and J shed 6 bases, with 8 bases lying between them. Germline assignment: CDR1 MNHNY and CDR2 SVGAGI (reference sequence). The CDR3 totals 13 residues. The study, taken as a whole, reports: Matched ankylosing spondylitis synovial fluid reportedly showed significant enrichment of disease-linked clones. Earlier literature documents some of the motif variants in reactive arthritis synovial fluid and blood. Seemingly distinctive of ankylosing spondylitis blood was a TCR beta motif formed by eight highly homologous variants. Clones linked to disease, bearing a CD8+ phenotype, were relatively rare in peripheral blood.

This clonotype was seen more than once but under ten times. Antigen unknown. Making use of molecular barcodes, quantitative 5'-RACE generated TCR beta libraries. MiXCR was run by TCRdb on the 5' RACE reads, yielding one entry per CDR3 protein. The sample has fewer than 500,000 distinct CDR3 sequences, more than 20% seen once. Source material: blood, either unsorted or a sorted T cell fraction (not recorded which). The TCR originated in a male donor with ankylosing spondylitis. V is TRBV6-6 and J is TRBJ1-2, with D uncertain. CDR3 loop: CASSYSPGDGYTF. For the CDR3, the DNA is TGTGCCAGCAGTTACTCGCCAGGTGATGGCTACACCTTC.